Presented here are 5 T cell receptor beta chains from one specimen sequenced in a study of T-cell reconstitution after alpha-beta-depleted transplantation in children. Preparation of the TCRbeta library involved a method that used unique molecular identifiers. Each CDR3 protein is one row after TCRdb ran MiXCR on the PCR reads. The table has 200,000 to 250,000 distinct CDR3 sequences, roughly a tenth seen once. The sequencing here drew on PBMCs, taken before TCRalphabeta/CD19-depleted stem cell transplant. These receptor sequences come from a child less than two years old with acute myeloid leukemia, due to receive a stem cell transplant.

This clonotype was recorded many times. CDR3 region: CASSLVRHTSTDTQYF. The CDR3 DNA follows: TGCGCCAGCAGCTTGGTGAGACACACTAGCACAGATACGCAGTATTTT. The genes are TRBV5-1 and TRBJ2-3; D gene unclear. V dropped 0 bases and J dropped 0 bases, with 11 bases sitting between them. The CDR3 totals 16 residues. The germline CDR1 and CDR2 sequences are SGHRS and YFSETQ.

This clonotype has at least ten counts. In DNA, the CDR3 is TGTGCCAGCAGTTTAGCGCAGGGATATAGCAATCAGCCCCAGCATTTT. Protein sequence: CASSLAQGYSNQPQHF. This chain uses TRBV12-3 or TRBV12-4 with TRBJ1-5, with D perhaps TRBD1 (5 bases). The CDR3 is 16 amino acids. The V gene lost 0 bases and the J gene lost 0 bases, with 9 bases spanning the gap.

Only a few counts were recorded for this clonotype. The V and J genes are TRBV2 and TRBJ1-6; TRBD1 is a possible D gene (5 bases). Germline V gene sequence: CDR1 SNHLY, CDR2 FYNNEI. The CDR3 has 14 amino acids. Deletions cut 1 base from V and 12 bases from J, with 13 bases between. The CDR3 DNA reads as TGTGCCAGCAGTGAAGTGGGCCGGGGGGTACCCCTCCACTTT. Protein product: CASSEVGRGVPLHF.

This clonotype was seen many times. This sequence joins TRBV4-2 and TRBJ1-2; no clear D gene. The V gene's germline CDR1 is LGHNA and CDR2 YNFKEQ. The ends were cut back, 0 bases at V and 7 bases at J, with 9 bases in the middle. The CDR3 is made up of 13 amino acids. The CDR3, as DNA: TGTGCCAGCAGCCAAGAGGGAGGGTTTGGCTACACCTTC. Translation: CASSQEGGFGYTF.

The genes are TRBV5-1 and TRBJ1-5; 10 bases fit TRBD1. Trimming at V came to 3 bases and at J to 4 bases, leaving 7 bases not matched to a gene. Germline CDR1 reads SGHRS; CDR2 reads YFSETQ. The CDR3 is made up of 16 amino acids. Written as DNA, the CDR3 is TGCGCCAGCAGCTCGGAAGGGACAGGGGTAAATCAGCCCCAGCATTTT. Its translation: CASSSEGTGVNQPQHF.